A selection of T cell receptor beta chains follows, all from one sample in a study of metastatic and nonmetastatic thyroid tumors. Through MiXCR, TCRdb re-clonotyped the PCR reads. This sample has 40,000 or so clones, with approximately 13% found just once. The specimen was blood. The receptor source for this set is a female donor with papillary thyroid cancer or a benign thyroid nodule (not recorded which). Some clones in this sample may be carry-over from other donors' samples. The CDR3 runs from the conserved cysteine through the conserved F or W. Each record gives: V gene, CDR3 protein.

v_call: TRBV2
cdr3_aa: CASSEPGLAVEENRYF

v_call: TRBV4-2
cdr3_aa: CASSQESQGYMNTEAFF

v_call: TRBV6-1
cdr3_aa: CATREANYGYTF

v_call: TRBV30
cdr3_aa: CARQGGAYGYTF

v_call: TRBV3-1
cdr3_aa: CASSRGLTGELFF

v_call: TRBV5-1
cdr3_aa: CASSPGEVDYGYTF

v_call: TRBV12-3/TRBV12-4
cdr3_aa: CASSLVTGVSGYTF

v_call: TRBV7-9
cdr3_aa: CASSPDSTDTQYF

v_call: TRBV28
cdr3_aa: CASSPEVGTDTQYF

v_call: TRBV28
cdr3_aa: CASIQGSHEQYF

v_call: TRBV18
cdr3_aa: CASSFGTGTEAFF

v_call: TRBV12-3/TRBV12-4
cdr3_aa: CASSLSGDYNEQFF

v_call: TRBV11-2
cdr3_aa: CASSLDGEGTGAPYEQYF

v_call: TRBV29-1
cdr3_aa: CSASGDSGANVLTF

v_call: TRBV12-3/TRBV12-4
cdr3_aa: CASSPGGDTEAFF

v_call: TRBV19
cdr3_aa: CASRDLGLEKLFF

v_call: TRBV30
cdr3_aa: CAWSTTGYGYTF

v_call: TRBV11-3
cdr3_aa: CASSRDRGADTQYF

v_call: TRBV13
cdr3_aa: CASSLEATTSGAFF

v_call: TRBV11-2
cdr3_aa: CASSFGLEIGEQYF

v_call: TRBV30
cdr3_aa: CAWSTHQFGELFF

v_call: TRBV2
cdr3_aa: CASGGLTEINEQFF

v_call: TRBV20-1
cdr3_aa: CSAWETGFDEQFF